The T cell receptor (beta chain) described here comes from a study of somatic mutations in cytotoxic T cells in rheumatoid arthritis. Overall study results and limits: Age-dependent increases in CD8+ clonality occurred in rheumatoid arthritis patients but not in healthy controls.

For this clone: Its antigen is undetermined.

TCRdb's copy holds only in-frame clones and misses some; the assay was immunoSEQ multiplex PCR. The table has nearly 4,500 clones, around three quarters seen once; the top ten hold over 25%. The CDR3 is 14 amino acids. The germline gives CDR1 PRHDT, CDR2 FYEKMQ (reference sequence). V dropped 5 bases and J dropped 5 bases, with 15 bases sitting between them. This TCR was recovered from an older woman with rheumatoid arthritis. Sequenced input: CD8+ T cells sorted from blood. The V gene is TRBV13, the J gene TRBJ2-5, with D possibly matching TRBD2 (5 bases). The CDR3 region is CASSREGARETQYF. The CDR3 DNA is TGTGCCAGCAGCCGGGAAGGTGCGAGGGAGACCCAGTACTTC.